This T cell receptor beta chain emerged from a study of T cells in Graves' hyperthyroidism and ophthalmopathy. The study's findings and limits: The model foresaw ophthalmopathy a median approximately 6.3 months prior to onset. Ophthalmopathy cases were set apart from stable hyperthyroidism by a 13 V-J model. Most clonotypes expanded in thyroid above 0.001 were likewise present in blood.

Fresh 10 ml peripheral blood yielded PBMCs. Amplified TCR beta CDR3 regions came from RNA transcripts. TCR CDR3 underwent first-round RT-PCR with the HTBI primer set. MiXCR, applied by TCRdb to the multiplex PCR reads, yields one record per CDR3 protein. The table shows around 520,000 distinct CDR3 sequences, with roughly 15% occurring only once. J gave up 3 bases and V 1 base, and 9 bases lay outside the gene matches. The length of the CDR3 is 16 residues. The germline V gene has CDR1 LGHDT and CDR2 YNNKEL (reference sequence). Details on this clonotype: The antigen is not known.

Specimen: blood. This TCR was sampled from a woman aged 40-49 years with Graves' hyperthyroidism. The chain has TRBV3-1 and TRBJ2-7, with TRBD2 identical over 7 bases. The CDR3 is CASSQVRLADVYEQYF. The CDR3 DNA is TGTGCCAGCAGCCAAGTCAGGCTAGCGGACGTCTACGAGCAGTACTTC.